This T cell receptor beta chain was observed in a study of vaccination effects on CD4 cells after COVID-19. With respect to this clone: Its antigen remains unidentified.

ViraFEST assay sequencing came after antigen-specific CD4+ T cells were expanded with viral peptide pools. Following culture for about 11 days, CD4+ T cells were isolated. People in the vaccine group had not been infected with SARS-CoV-2 before, and their nucleocapsid antibodies were negative. Two million PBMC per well received 7.5 to 10 IU/ml IL-2 and 9 to 10 ug/ml peptides in culture. A half-volume exchange with IL-2 medium occurred on days 3 and 7. Assay: immunoSEQ multiplex PCR; the TCRdb copy retains only in-frame clones and omits some. The table includes tens of thousands of clones, roughly 70% detected once. Findings and limits, study-wide: Marked clonal contraction of infection- and vaccine-induced clones was seen late after vaccination. In vaccinees who were healthy, merely 1 out of 255 vaccine-induced clones cross-reacted with common cold coronaviruses.

The receptor was isolated from a human donor who received a COVID-19 vaccine. Specimen: CD4+ T cells from PBMCs cultured with SARS-CoV-2 spike peptides, collected before COVID-19 vaccination.

The CDR3 sequence: CASSLGTNQPQHF. CDR3 in DNA: TGCGCCAGCAGCCTAGGGACCAATCAGCCCCAGCATTTT. The rearrangement links TRBV4-3 to TRBJ1-5; a weak D match, TRBD1 (5 bases). The CDR3 contains 13 residues. Trimming left V 4 bases short and J 3 bases short, with 7 bases between. Germline-derived CDR1 and CDR2 are LGHNA and YSLEER.